This T cell receptor (beta chain) was documented in a study of blood T cell repertoires in COVID-19. The method was immunoSEQ multiplex PCR; TCRdb's version includes in-frame clones alone and lacks a portion of them. The sample lists 100,000 to 150,000 clones, approximately 85% occurring once. This CDR3 spans 14 amino acids. The V and J ends lost 4 bases and 3 bases respectively, with 10 bases between them. CDR1 and CDR2 from the germline V gene are SGHNT and YYREEE (reference sequence). The receptor was derived from a woman of 80 years or more with COVID-19, enrolled during active disease. The V and J genes are TRBV5-4 and TRBJ2-2; D is possibly TRBD2 (6 bases). The sequenced sample consisted of peripheral blood. CDR3 nucleotide sequence: TGTGCCAGCAGCACACCGGGAGACACCGGGGAGCTGTTTTTT. Protein product: CASSTPGDTGELFF.